This is a list of T cell receptor beta chains from one sample in a study of PD-1 blockade in classical Hodgkin lymphoma. Data came from immunoSEQ multiplex PCR; TCRdb stores just in-frame clones and leaves some out. The sample carries roughly 61,000 clones, approximately 90% recorded once. This specimen was peripheral blood mononuclear cells (PBMCs), taken at baseline. All receptors come from a human donor with classical Hodgkin lymphoma. CDR3s include the opening cysteine and the closing phenylalanine or tryptophan. Fields, in order: J gene, clone size, V gene, D gene, CDR3 protein, CDR3 DNA. D genes are given only for firm matches. Part of the rows lack a size; the others show once, few, many or a class for expanded clones.

j_call: TRBJ1-1
clone_size: NA
v_call: TRBV6-5
d_call: NA
cdr3_aa: CASSLVEGVDTEAFF
cdr3_nt: TGTGCCAGCAGTTTGGTTGAGGGGGTAGACACTGAAGCTTTCTTT

j_call: TRBJ2-7
clone_size: NA
v_call: TRBV19
d_call: NA
cdr3_aa: CASSIVFRDTYEQYF
cdr3_nt: TGTGCCAGTAGTATCGTTTTCAGGGACACCTACGAGCAGTACTTC

j_call: TRBJ2-7
clone_size: NA
v_call: TRBV7-9
d_call: TRBD1
cdr3_aa: CASSLEGTVYEQYF
cdr3_nt: TGTGCCAGCAGCTTAGAAGGGACAGTGTACGAGCAGTACTTC

j_call: TRBJ2-7
clone_size: NA
v_call: TRBV11-2
d_call: TRBD2
cdr3_aa: CASSPTTSGRHRNEQYF
cdr3_nt: TGTGCCAGCAGCCCAACGACGTCCGGGAGGCACCGCAACGAGCAGTACTTC

j_call: TRBJ1-2
clone_size: NA
v_call: TRBV19
d_call: NA
cdr3_aa: CASSPGLFSVNYGYTF
cdr3_nt: TGTGCCAGTAGTCCCGGTCTTTTCTCTGTTAACTATGGCTACACCTTC

j_call: TRBJ1-3
clone_size: once
v_call: TRBV15
d_call: NA
cdr3_aa: CATATLDGNTIYF
cdr3_nt: TGTGCCACCGCGACTTTGGATGGAAACACCATATATTTT

j_call: TRBJ2-3
clone_size: NA
v_call: TRBV5-4
d_call: NA
cdr3_aa: CASSPGSGALSTDTQYF
cdr3_nt: TGTGCCAGCAGCCCCGGGTCGGGGGCGCTTAGCACAGATACGCAGTATTTT

j_call: TRBJ1-5
clone_size: NA
v_call: TRBV10-3
d_call: TRBD1
cdr3_aa: CAISDPGQPNQPQHF
cdr3_nt: TGTGCCATCAGTGACCCGGGACAGCCAAATCAGCCCCAGCATTTT

j_call: TRBJ2-3
clone_size: NA
v_call: TRBV6-1
d_call: TRBD2
cdr3_aa: CASSQVLAGAESTDTQYF
cdr3_nt: TGTGCCAGCAGTCAAGTCCTAGCGGGAGCGGAAAGCACAGATACGCAGTATTTT

j_call: TRBJ1-1
clone_size: NA
v_call: TRBV28
d_call: NA
cdr3_aa: CASRRDLQFTEAFF
cdr3_nt: TGTGCCAGTCGGCGGGACCTACAATTCACTGAAGCTTTCTTT

j_call: TRBJ2-5
clone_size: NA
v_call: TRBV11-1
d_call: TRBD2
cdr3_aa: CASNSLAGEETQYF
cdr3_nt: TGTGCCAGCAACTCTCTAGCGGGGGAGGAGACCCAGTACTTC

j_call: TRBJ2-1
clone_size: NA
v_call: TRBV6-5
d_call: NA
cdr3_aa: CASNGAGGGNEQFF
cdr3_nt: TGTGCCAGCAACGGGGCAGGGGGAGGAAATGAGCAGTTCTTC

j_call: TRBJ1-2
clone_size: NA
v_call: TRBV7-2
d_call: TRBD1
cdr3_aa: CASSSRRDRIYGYTF
cdr3_nt: TGTGCCAGCAGTTCCCGCCGGGACAGGATATACGGCTACACCTTC

j_call: TRBJ2-3
clone_size: NA
v_call: TRBV2
d_call: NA
cdr3_aa: CASSEGQGLTDTQYF
cdr3_nt: TGTGCCAGCAGTGAAGGGCAGGGATTAACAGATACGCAGTATTTT

j_call: TRBJ2-5
clone_size: NA
v_call: TRBV5-1
d_call: TRBD2
cdr3_aa: CASSLRSPAGGMETQYF
cdr3_nt: TGCGCCAGCAGCTTGCGTTCACCGGCGGGGGGGATGGAGACCCAGTACTTC

j_call: TRBJ2-1
clone_size: NA
v_call: TRBV2
d_call: NA
cdr3_aa: CASRTAPLFF
cdr3_nt: TGTGCCAGCCGGACGGCCCCGCTGTTCTTC

j_call: TRBJ1-2
clone_size: NA
v_call: TRBV6-5
d_call: NA
cdr3_aa: CASSYAQDYGYTF
cdr3_nt: TGTGCCAGCAGTTACGCACAGGACTATGGCTACACCTTC

j_call: TRBJ1-2
clone_size: NA
v_call: TRBV6-6
d_call: NA
cdr3_aa: CASLQAGWKYGYTF
cdr3_nt: TGTGCCAGCCTTCAGGCGGGGTGGAAATATGGCTACACCTTC

j_call: TRBJ2-1
clone_size: NA
v_call: TRBV6-5
d_call: NA
cdr3_aa: CASSYAGQKQFF
cdr3_nt: TGTGCCAGCAGTTACGCCGGACAGAAGCAGTTCTTC

j_call: TRBJ2-1
clone_size: NA
v_call: TRBV4-1
d_call: TRBD2
cdr3_aa: CASSQGASGDYNEQFF
cdr3_nt: TGCGCCAGCAGCCAAGGGGCTAGCGGGGATTACAATGAGCAGTTCTTC

j_call: TRBJ2-7
clone_size: NA
v_call: TRBV4-1
d_call: NA
cdr3_aa: CASSQDLGVSYEQYF
cdr3_nt: TGCGCCAGCAGCCAAGATCTCGGGGTCTCCTACGAGCAGTACTTC

j_call: TRBJ2-7
clone_size: NA
v_call: TRBV18
d_call: TRBD2
cdr3_aa: CASSPHGGTSGTYEQYF
cdr3_nt: TGTGCCAGCTCACCCCACGGGGGGACTAGCGGCACCTACGAGCAGTACTTC

j_call: TRBJ1-1
clone_size: once
v_call: TRBV7-9
d_call: NA
cdr3_aa: CASSEPGPPEAFF
cdr3_nt: TGTGCCAGCAGTGAACCGGGCCCCCCTGAAGCTTTCTTT

j_call: TRBJ1-2
clone_size: NA
v_call: TRBV4-1
d_call: NA
cdr3_aa: CASKYRDGADFFYGYTF
cdr3_nt: TGCGCCAGCAAGTACAGGGACGGGGCGGATTTCTTCTATGGCTACACCTTC

j_call: TRBJ1-3
clone_size: NA
v_call: TRBV6-6
d_call: NA
cdr3_aa: CASRPQGPNTIYF
cdr3_nt: TGTGCCAGCAGACCCCAAGGACCGAACACCATATATTTT

j_call: TRBJ2-7
clone_size: NA
v_call: TRBV2
d_call: NA
cdr3_aa: CASTGETYEQYF
cdr3_nt: TGTGCCAGCACAGGGGAGACCTACGAGCAGTACTTC

j_call: TRBJ1-2
clone_size: NA
v_call: TRBV19
d_call: NA
cdr3_aa: CASSIWDGAIGYGYTF
cdr3_nt: TGTGCCAGTAGTATATGGGACGGTGCCATCGGCTATGGCTACACCTTC

j_call: TRBJ1-2
clone_size: NA
v_call: TRBV10-3
d_call: NA
cdr3_aa: CAISESLGQNYGYTF
cdr3_nt: TGTGCCATCAGTGAGTCGTTGGGGCAGAACTATGGCTACACCTTC

j_call: TRBJ2-3
clone_size: NA
v_call: TRBV14
d_call: NA
cdr3_aa: CASSQEASVQYF
cdr3_nt: TGTGCCAGCAGCCAAGAGGCGTCTGTGCAGTATTTT

j_call: TRBJ1-2
clone_size: NA
v_call: TRBV7-6
d_call: NA
cdr3_aa: CASSFREGVGYTF
cdr3_nt: TGTGCCAGCAGCTTTAGGGAAGGGGTTGGCTACACCTTC

j_call: TRBJ2-3
clone_size: NA
v_call: TRBV30
d_call: NA
cdr3_aa: CAWNFLGDTDTQYF
cdr3_nt: TGTGCCTGGAATTTTTTGGGGGACACAGATACGCAGTATTTT

j_call: TRBJ2-1
clone_size: NA
v_call: TRBV9
d_call: NA
cdr3_aa: CASSVASKVDEQFF
cdr3_nt: TGTGCCAGCAGCGTAGCTAGTAAAGTCGATGAGCAGTTCTTC

j_call: TRBJ1-3
clone_size: NA
v_call: TRBV30
d_call: TRBD1
cdr3_aa: CAWKGQLSGNTIYF
cdr3_nt: TGTGCCTGGAAGGGACAGCTCTCTGGAAACACCATATATTTT

j_call: TRBJ1-3
clone_size: NA
v_call: TRBV19
d_call: NA
cdr3_aa: CASSILGDSGNTIYF
cdr3_nt: TGTGCCAGTAGTATTCTAGGGGACTCTGGAAACACCATATATTTT

j_call: TRBJ1-5
clone_size: NA
v_call: TRBV6-1
d_call: NA
cdr3_aa: CASSEGTLTQPQHF
cdr3_nt: TGTGCCAGCAGTGAAGGGACCCTTACTCAGCCCCAGCATTTT

j_call: TRBJ1-1
clone_size: NA
v_call: TRBV14
d_call: NA
cdr3_aa: CASSLHRFDSLAGNTEAFF
cdr3_nt: TGTGCCAGCAGCCTACATAGATTTGACAGCCTCGCCGGGAACACTGAAGCTTTCTTT

j_call: TRBJ1-1
clone_size: NA
v_call: TRBV6-5
d_call: NA
cdr3_aa: CASSYSGGATEAFF
cdr3_nt: TGTGCCAGCAGTTACTCTGGGGGGGCCACTGAAGCTTTCTTT

j_call: TRBJ1-1
clone_size: few
v_call: TRBV18
d_call: NA
cdr3_aa: CASSPPSKRDPEAFF
cdr3_nt: TGTGCCAGCTCACCACCCTCGAAGAGGGATCCTGAAGCTTTCTTT

j_call: TRBJ1-2
clone_size: NA
v_call: TRBV6-6
d_call: NA
cdr3_aa: CASIFGSRHTF
cdr3_nt: TGTGCCAGCATTTTCGGTTCCAGGCACACCTTC

j_call: TRBJ1-5
clone_size: NA
v_call: TRBV5-1
d_call: TRBD1
cdr3_aa: CASSPEGQHGPQHF
cdr3_nt: TGCGCCAGCAGCCCGGAGGGACAGCATGGTCCCCAGCATTTT

j_call: TRBJ2-7
clone_size: NA
v_call: TRBV2
d_call: NA
cdr3_aa: CASRGRAGYEQYF
cdr3_nt: TGTGCCAGCAGGGGCAGGGCCGGCTACGAGCAGTACTTC

j_call: TRBJ1-4
clone_size: once
v_call: TRBV5-5
d_call: NA
cdr3_aa: CASSGAGIPGEKLFF
cdr3_nt: TGTGCCAGCAGCGGAGCCGGGATCCCAGGAGAAAAACTGTTTTTT

j_call: TRBJ1-5
clone_size: NA
v_call: TRBV7-6
d_call: NA
cdr3_aa: CASSPGWGSQPQHF
cdr3_nt: TGTGCCAGCAGCCCAGGGTGGGGTAGCCAGCCCCAGCATTTT

j_call: TRBJ1-1
clone_size: NA
v_call: TRBV5-1
d_call: NA
cdr3_aa: CASSLEVRVNTEAFF
cdr3_nt: TGCGCCAGCAGCTTGGAGGTCAGAGTGAACACTGAAGCTTTCTTT

j_call: TRBJ2-1
clone_size: NA
v_call: TRBV27
d_call: NA
cdr3_aa: CASSLGGGYNEQFF
cdr3_nt: TGTGCCAGCAGTTTGGGAGGGGGCTACAATGAGCAGTTCTTC

j_call: TRBJ2-5
clone_size: NA
v_call: TRBV5-8
d_call: TRBD1
cdr3_aa: CASSEGQGLETQYF
cdr3_nt: TGTGCCAGCAGCGAGGGACAGGGGCTAGAGACCCAGTACTTC

j_call: TRBJ2-3
clone_size: NA
v_call: TRBV19
d_call: TRBD2
cdr3_aa: CASSGGLADTQYF
cdr3_nt: TGTGCCAGTTCCGGCGGACTAGCCGATACGCAGTATTTT

j_call: TRBJ2-5
clone_size: once
v_call: TRBV2
d_call: TRBD1
cdr3_aa: CASSGDRSQETQYF
cdr3_nt: TGTGCCAGCAGTGGGGACAGGAGCCAAGAGACCCAGTACTTC